The clone carrying this T cell receptor (beta chain) was picked up one time. The CDR3 totals 15 residues. The V segment lost 4 bases and the J segment 1 base; nucleotides outside the gene matches: 4. In germline, CDR1 is SQVTM, CDR2 ANQGSEA. This sample stems from a study of OX40 agonist ivuxolimab in advanced cancers. Study as a whole: Dose-escalation patients' cancers were hepatocellular carcinoma, melanoma, renal cell or head and neck cancer. Partial responses were achieved by three patients: one hepatocellular carcinoma, two cutaneous melanoma. Patients were approximately 80% male with ages roughly 23 to 90, mean around 58.

TCRdb keeps only in-frame clones here, not all; method: immunoSEQ multiplex PCR. The sample records tens of thousands of clones, roughly 90% being singletons. The chain couples TRBV29-1 to TRBJ2-1; 10 nucleotides match TRBD2. The receptor's source is an adult with an advanced solid tumor such as melanoma, head and neck, liver or kidney cancer. The material sequenced was CD4+ or CD8+ T cells sorted from blood, taken in a trial of the OX40 agonist ivuxolimab. Written as DNA, the CDR3 is TGCAGCGTTGCCTTAGCGGGGGGTTCCTACAATGAGCAGTTCTTC. Its protein is CSVALAGGSYNEQFF.